The next 8 T cell receptor beta chains were all read from a single sample in a study of cytomegalovirus exposure and HLA in healthy donors. This PCR relied on a set of 60 Vbeta primers and 13 Jbeta primers. Using immunoSEQ multiplex PCR, the repertoire was profiled, and TCRdb retains in-frame clones only, with some absent. Of some 150,000 clones listed, just under 65% are singletons. What was sequenced was PBMCs. These receptors originate from a woman between 55 and 75 years old in good health and CMV-seropositive.

This chain connects TRBV27 to TRBJ1-5; 9 bases are shared with TRBD1. Germline loops: CDR1 MNHEY, CDR2 SMNVEV (reference sequence). V lost 5 bases to trimming and J lost 4 bases; unmatched junction nucleotides: 6. The CDR3 consists of 15 residues. CDR3 in DNA: TGTGCCAGCAGTCAGGGACAGGGTCGAAATCAGCCCCAGCATTTT. It translates to CASSQGQGRNQPQHF.

The chain uses TRBV30 and TRBJ1-5; tentatively, D is TRBD1 (5 bases). Trimming pared 0 bases from V and 7 bases from J, leaving 16 bases between. The CDR3 contains 15 residues. In germline, CDR1 is GTSNPN, CDR2 SVGIG (reference sequence). The DNA for the CDR3 is TGTGCCTGGAGTGTAGGGGCATGGGAAGGGCAGCCCCAGCATTTT. This gives the protein CAWSVGAWEGQPQHF. Supplemented by reference TRBV30 and TRBJ1-5, the full variable domain reads SQTIHQWPATLVQPVGSPLSLECTVEGTSNPNLYWYRQAAGRGLQLLFYSVGIGQISSEVPQNLSASRPQDRQFILSSKKLLLSDSGFYLCAWSVGAWEGQPQHFGDGTRLSIL.

A single count supports this clone. In the same sample, other DNA sequences code for this CDR3. V usage is TRBV6-5 and J usage is TRBJ1-5, with 7 bases that match TRBD1. With V trimmed by 6 bases and J by 0 bases, 2 bases remained unmatched. Germline lookup yields CDR1 MNHEY and CDR2 SVGAGI. CDR3 size: 14 residues. The DNA of the CDR3 is TGTGCCAGCAGCGACAGGGATAGCAATCAGCCCCAGCATTTT. It encodes CASSDRDSNQPQHF.

Only a few counts were recorded for this clone. The chain uses TRBV9 and TRBJ1-5; possible D gene TRBD1, 6 bases. Germline assignment: CDR1 SGDLS and CDR2 YYNGEE. V was cut by 0 bases and J by 7 bases, with 14 bases left in between. The CDR3 covers 15 residues. The CDR3 region is CASSVDWGRGQPQHF. Here the CDR3 DNA reads TGTGCCAGCAGCGTAGATTGGGGGAGGGGGCAGCCCCAGCATTTT.

This clone was seen a few times. The chain uses TRBV4-2 and TRBJ2-7, with a weak D call TRBD1 (5 bases). Trimming took off 0 bases at V and 5 bases at J, with 11 bases between the two ends. The CDR3 covers 14 residues. Germline loops: CDR1 LGHNA, CDR2 YNFKEQ. Written as DNA, the CDR3 is TGTGCCAGCAGCCAAGATACGGAACAGGACGAGCAGTACTTC. Translation: CASSQDTEQDEQYF.

This rearrangement joins TRBV9 to TRBJ2-3, with 10 bases identical to TRBD2. V lost 2 bases and J lost 1; bases outside the gene matches: 4. This CDR3 comprises 16 residues. Germline V gene lookup returns CDR1 SGDLS and CDR2 YYNGEE. In DNA, the CDR3 is TGTGCCAGCAGCGTTACTAGCGGGATGGGCACAGATACGCAGTATTTT. This translates into CASSVTSGMGTDTQYF.

This clone was seen a handful of times. The J gene is TRBJ2-6, the V gene TRBV18, with 7 bases that match TRBD1. The germline V gene has CDR1 KGHSH and CDR2 LQKENI. With 8 bases clipped from V and 2 bases from J, the junction kept 3 bases outside the gene matches. This CDR3 has 14 amino acids. CDR3 sequence (DNA): TGTGCCAGCCACACAGGGGCTGGGGCCAACGTCCTGACTTTC. Its translation is CASHTGAGANVLTF. Drawing the rest from reference TRBV18 and TRBJ2-6, the complete variable domain is NAGVMQNPRHLVRRRGQEARLRCSPMKGHSHVYWYRQLPEEGLKFMVYLQKENIIDESGMPKERFSAEFPKEGPSILRIQQVVRGDSAAYFCASHTGAGANVLTFGAGSRLTVL.

Only a few counts were recorded for this clone. V and J are TRBV5-1 and TRBJ2-7, with D unclear. Per germline, CDR1 SGHRS and CDR2 YFSETQ. With 3 bases removed from V and 7 bases from J, the gap between germline ends came to 11 bases. CDR3 length: 12 residues. CDR3 sequence reads: CASSSNAVEQYF. The CDR3 nucleotides are TGCGCCAGCAGCTCTAATGCGGTTGAGCAGTACTTC. The variable domain in full, with the rest retrieved from reference TRBV5-1 and TRBJ2-7, is KAGVTQTPRYLIKTRGQQVTLSCSPISGHRSVSWYQQTPGQGLQFLFEYFSETQRNKGNFPGRFSGRQFSNSRSEMNVSTLELGDSALYLCASSSNAVEQYFGPGTRLTVT.